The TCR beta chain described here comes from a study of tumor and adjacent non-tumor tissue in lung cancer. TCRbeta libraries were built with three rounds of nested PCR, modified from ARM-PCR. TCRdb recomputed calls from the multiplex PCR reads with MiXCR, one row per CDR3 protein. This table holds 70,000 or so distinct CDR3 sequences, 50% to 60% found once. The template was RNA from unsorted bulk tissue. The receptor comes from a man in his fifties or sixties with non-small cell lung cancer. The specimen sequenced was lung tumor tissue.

The CDR3: CARSPRRGTEAFF. Here the CDR3 DNA reads TGTGCCAGAAGCCCGAGACGGGGCACTGAAGCTTTCTTT. The V gene is TRBV12-3 or TRBV12-4, the J gene TRBJ1-1; D remains ambiguous. The CDR3 extends over 13 amino acids. Trimming shortened V by 9 bases and J by 4 bases, and 15 bases separated the two germline ends.